Sequencing of this T cell receptor (beta chain) was carried out in a study of regulatory T cells in long-lasting Graves disease (dated by TCRdb to the early 2020s). At the level of the whole study: Patients with newly diagnosed Graves' disease had been on antithyroid drugs for under 3 months. The study took place in China and was registered as a clinical trial. A total of around 35 samples underwent TCR sequencing, from roughly 13 patients with persistent Graves' disease and about 20 patients with newly diagnosed Graves' disease. Peripheral blood TCR sequencing and RNA sequencing compared persistent Graves' disease patients with newly diagnosed Graves' disease patients. What the authors observed across the whole study: The small sample size was acknowledged by the authors as a limitation that may reduce accuracy. Only the TCR beta chain was sequenced and analyzed. Compared with newly diagnosed patients, patients with persistent Graves' disease had lower TCR Shannon entropy and fewer highly expanded clones, which suggests clonal expansion. Peripheral blood alone was examined, since thyroid tissue, which constituted the primary lesion, could not be accessed. Persistent patients shared more public clonotypes among themselves (around 3,000) than newly diagnosed patients did (more than 850).

The library was produced with multiplex PCR. Sequencing took place on an Illumina HiSeq 4000. iRepertoire HTBI primers and Arm-PCR amplification of CDR3 regions were used to construct TCR beta libraries. Gel purification was performed on PCR products prior to sequencing. Per the original workflow: Across samples, 55 to 80 TRBV and 15 or so TRBJ segments were identified and used for gene usage analysis of CDR3 amino acid clonotypes. Filtered high-quality paired reads were merged into contigs using COPE and FqMerger. Contigs were aligned with BLAST to IMGT TRBV, TRBD and TRBJ reference genes, and CDR3 was defined per IMGT. Any clonotype with a frequency above 0.1% was counted as a highly expanded clone. Repertoire diversity was measured by Shannon entropy, and V-J evenness by the Gini coefficient. Clonotypes shared by more than one individual were considered public. The raw public reads went through TCRdb reprocessing: fastp at Q25, MiXCR clone calling, in-frame beta chains kept. Each record represents a unique CDR3 protein, reported with the most common genes and DNA among its rows. In this record, the V and J calls reflect TCRdb's handling and not the investigators' own analysis. This sample gives approximately 540,000 distinct CDR3 sequences in total; 12% of them show up just once. Roughly 8.9% of the sample is held by the ten biggest clonotypes.

The sample holds many counts of this clonotype. This receptor's antigen is unknown. Per-base qualities were not stored, and no clone one base away is much larger. Taken with the paper, the label for time point translates to: newly diagnosed GD, antithyroid drugs for less than 3 months. For both TCR sequencing and RNA sequencing, RNA was extracted from PBMCs in TRIzol. Graves' disease was diagnosed according to American Thyroid Association guidelines. Recruitment of patients was carried out at an endocrinology department in Xi'an, China. Each patient gave about 9.1 milliliters of peripheral blood, collected in an EDTA anticoagulant tube. Ficoll Paque Plus density gradient separation was used to isolate PBMCs, and no further T cell sorting was performed. RNA quality was checked with an Agilent 2100 Bioanalyzer and agarose gel, and concentration with a NanoDrop 2000. The data were also submitted as part of a second study, on T cells in Graves' hyperthyroidism and ophthalmopathy. The other study reports the following: A patient counted as having stable Graves' hyperthyroidism if no progression to ophthalmopathy occurred over 18 months of follow-up. Hyperthyroidism patients were newly diagnosed, had a disease duration of under 2 months, and were aged 18 to 65 years. The study excluded patients with uncontrolled infections, other autoimmune diseases, pregnancy or lactation. Clinical symptoms, serum thyroxine and TRAb, thyroid ultrasound, and orbital computed tomography formed the basis for the diagnoses. For the first round of RT-PCR on the TCR CDR3, the HTBI primer set was used together with the Qiagen OneStep RT-PCR kit. Most expanded thyroid clonotypes (frequency above 0.001) were also detected in blood, a finding suggesting that blood repertoires may reflect thyroid immune responses. A model built on a 13 V-J signature distinguished ophthalmopathy from stable hyperthyroidism, reaching 87.88% sensitivity and about 81% specificity in cross-validation and 80%/75% in testing. In validation, the model predicted progression to ophthalmopathy with just under 71% sensitivity and around 72% specificity, a median of 6.5 months before onset. To identify distinguishing TCR V-J signatures, a discovery cohort of about 100 patients was used, comprising roughly 45 with Graves' ophthalmopathy and roughly 60 with stable Graves' hyperthyroidism. Whether ophthalmopathy could be predicted prospectively was tested in an independent validation cohort made up of roughly 19 hyperthyroidism patients plus 17 patients who later progressed to ophthalmopathy. The 100 or so discovery patients were divided at random into training and test sets in a 7:3 ratio. The study also compared thyroid tissue and blood T-cell repertoires from about six Graves' hyperthyroidism patients. After sampling, hyperthyroidism patients received methimazole starting at 30 mg daily, and ophthalmopathy patients received high-dose intravenous methylprednisolone. Libraries were constructed in a second round of multiplex PCR, after which size selection and purification were performed. Paired-end sequencing of the libraries was performed with 100 bp reads on an Illumina HiSeq2000. SOAPnuke was used to process the raw data, with reads discarded if the reads contained adapters or uncalled bases, had a mean Phred below 15, or lacked an exact constant-primer or identifier match. High-quality paired reads were merged with COPE v1.2.5, and unique nucleotide sequences were defined as clonotypes. Clonotypes were aligned to IMGT TRBV, TRBD and TRBJ reference segments using MiTCR v1.1. Analysis was restricted to V-J combinations with a frequency above 0.0001, which covered roughly 99% of repertoires. A TCS score was defined as the ratio between F50 (clonal expansion) and ExV (chaos), using BLOSUM62-based TCRdist between CDR3 peptides within each V-J. Welch's t-statistics and random forest reduced around 510 V-J features to 13, which were used in a naive Bayes classifier (R e1071). Sample size was not statistically predetermined, and blinding of investigators to group allocation was not performed. According to the paper, TCR Vbeta CDR3 sequencing was carried out on more than 120 peripheral blood samples, which came from approximately 43 ophthalmopathy, 80 or so hyperthyroidism and 17 progressor patients.

This clonotype originated in a woman in her 30s with Graves disease. Donor details come from another sample of the same person, matched by shared clones. Sample: peripheral blood mononuclear cells (PBMCs), taken at new diagnosis, from a patient treated with antithyroid drugs.

DNA sequence: TGCAGTGCTAGCAGGGTCGGTCAGCCCCAGCATTTT. This encodes CSASRVGQPQHF. Recombination linked TRBV20-1 to TRBJ1-5; D gene: possibly TRBD1, on 5 matching bases. The germline V gene (reference sequence) gives CDR1 as DFQATT and CDR2 as SNEGSKA. V drops 3 bases and J drops 6 bases, leaving 9 bases in between. The CDR3 goes from the cysteine to the phenylalanine over 12 residues. Only the CDR3 part of the read is kept: 36 bases, read in frame from the first base.